Here is one T cell receptor (beta chain) with its context. This CDR3 is 17 amino acids long. Germline V CDR1 and CDR2: SGHDN, FVKESK. Germline trimming cut 2 bases from V and 4 bases from J; bases unmatched to any gene: 10. The data are from a study of blood T cell repertoires in COVID-19. In the original workflow: Counts of nucleated cells, estimated from reference gene primer amplification, were obtained. Sequenced by immunoSEQ multiplex PCR; TCRdb stores in-frame clones only, minus some. D and trimming were read from the DNA, whereas the V and J calls and clone size are those reported in that table. This table holds fewer than 500,000 clones, approximately 90% found once.

The sequence was obtained from a man under 40 who had recovered from COVID-19. The sequenced sample was PBMCs or T cells enriched from blood (not recorded which). This chain links TRBV14 with TRBJ2-2; 7 nucleotides line up with TRBD2. CDR3 sequence reads: CASSQHRTSGVTGELFF. The CDR3 DNA is TGTGCCAGCAGCCAACACAGGACTAGTGGAGTCACCGGGGAGCTGTTTTTT.